This TCR beta chain was documented in a study of T-cell memory formation after mild COVID-19. Study details: For the most part, TCR clusters were specific to one donor.

Overall study results and limits: The authors did not confirm SARS-CoV-2 specificity of second-wave clones peaking day 37.

Constant-segment primers and 5'RACE yielded cDNA libraries for TCR alpha and TCR beta, each carrying sample barcodes and UMIs. TCRdb used MiXCR to reprocess the 5' RACE reads, holding one entry per CDR3 protein. The sample has roughly 410,000 distinct CDR3 sequences, roughly 24% seen once. Germline CDR1 and CDR2: SNHLY and FYNNEI. CDR3 length: 13 amino acids. Trimming stripped 8 bases from V and 3 bases from J, with 13 bases between. Concerning this clonotype itself: The antigen remains undetermined.

The sequence was collected from an adult woman who had mild COVID-19 (a few samples of this study predate the infection). Cell type and time point are not known. Sequenced sample: PBMCs or a T cell subset sorted from them (not recorded which). The V call is TRBV2, the J call TRBJ1-1; D remains unclear. Written as DNA, the CDR3 is TGTGCCAGCGGGTCAAGAAGGGACACTGAAGCTTTCTTT. Amino acid sequence: CASGSRRDTEAFF. The full variable domain, with the rest looked up from reference TRBV2 and TRBJ1-1, is EPEVTQTPSHQVTQMGQEVILRCVPISNHLYFYWYRQILGQKVEFLVSFYNNEISEKSEIFDDQFSVERPDGSNFTLKIRSTKLEDSAMYFCASGSRRDTEAFFGQGTRLTVV.